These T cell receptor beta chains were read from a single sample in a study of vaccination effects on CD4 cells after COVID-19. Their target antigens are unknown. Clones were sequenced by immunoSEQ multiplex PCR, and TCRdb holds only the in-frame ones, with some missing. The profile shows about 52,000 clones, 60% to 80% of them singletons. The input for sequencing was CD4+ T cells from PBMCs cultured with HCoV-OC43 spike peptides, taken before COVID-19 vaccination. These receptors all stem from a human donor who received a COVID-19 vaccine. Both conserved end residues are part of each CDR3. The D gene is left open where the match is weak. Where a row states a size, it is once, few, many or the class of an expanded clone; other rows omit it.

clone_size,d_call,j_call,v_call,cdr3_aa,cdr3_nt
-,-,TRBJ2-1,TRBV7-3,CASSLGSGFSSYNEQFF,TGTGCCAGCAGCCTCGGTTCGGGGTTCAGCTCCTACAATGAGCAGTTCTTC
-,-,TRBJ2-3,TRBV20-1,CSASGSADTQYF,TGCAGTGCTAGTGGGAGCGCAGATACGCAGTATTTT
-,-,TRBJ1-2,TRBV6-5,CATRGIYGYTF,TGTGCCACCCGAGGTATCTATGGCTACACCTTC
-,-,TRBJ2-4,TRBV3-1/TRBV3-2,CASSDGPGQGDIQYF,TGTGCCAGCAGTGATGGACCAGGCCAAGGGGACATTCAGTACTTC
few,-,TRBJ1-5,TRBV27,CASTSPDGGNQPQHF,TGTGCCAGCACCTCCCCCGACGGAGGAAATCAGCCCCAGCATTTT
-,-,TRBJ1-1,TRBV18,CASSPQGRNTEAFF,TGTGCCAGCTCACCACAGGGACGGAACACTGAAGCTTTCTTT
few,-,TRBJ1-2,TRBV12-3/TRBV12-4,CASSLAANYGYTF,TGTGCCAGCAGTTTGGCCGCTAACTATGGCTACACCTTC
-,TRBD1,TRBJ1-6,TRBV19,CASSRQGAHNSPLHF,TGTGCCAGTAGCCGACAGGGGGCCCATAATTCACCCCTCCACTTT
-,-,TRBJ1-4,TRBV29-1,CSVSWQNNEKLFF,TGCAGCGTTTCATGGCAGAATAATGAAAAACTGTTTTTT
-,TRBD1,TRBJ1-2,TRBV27,CASSPLGTGANYGYTF,TGTGCCAGCAGTCCCCTGGGGACAGGGGCTAACTATGGCTACACCTTC
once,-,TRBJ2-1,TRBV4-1,CASSQVIGEYEQFF,TGCGCCAGCAGCCAAGTAATAGGAGAGTATGAGCAGTTCTTC
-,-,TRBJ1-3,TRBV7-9,CASSFWGDSGNTIYF,TGTGCCAGCAGCTTTTGGGGGGACTCTGGAAACACCATATATTTT
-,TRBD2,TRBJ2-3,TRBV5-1,CASSSRLAGGTDTQYF,TGCGCCAGCAGCTCAAGACTAGCGGGGGGGACAGATACGCAGTATTTT
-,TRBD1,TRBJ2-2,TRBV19,CASGGQGNTGELFF,TGTGCCAGTGGGGGACAGGGAAACACCGGGGAGCTGTTTTTT
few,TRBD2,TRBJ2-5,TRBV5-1,CASSSRVAGARETQYF,TGCGCCAGCAGCTCCCGGGTAGCGGGGGCTCGGGAGACCCAGTACTTC
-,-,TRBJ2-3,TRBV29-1,CSVVRATDTQYF,TGCAGCGTTGTTAGGGCCACAGATACGCAGTATTTT
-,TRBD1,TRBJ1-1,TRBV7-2,CASSLFRDRGLRNTEAFF,TGTGCCAGCAGCTTGTTCCGGGACAGGGGTCTTAGGAACACTGAAGCTTTCTTT
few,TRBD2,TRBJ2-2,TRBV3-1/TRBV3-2,CASSHGLAGPLTGELFF,TGTGCCAGCAGCCACGGACTAGCGGGTCCACTCACCGGGGAGCTGTTTTTT
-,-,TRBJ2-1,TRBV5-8,CASPTAPDRSVHNEQFF,TGTGCCAGCCCGACAGCACCAGACAGGTCAGTGCACAATGAGCAGTTCTTC
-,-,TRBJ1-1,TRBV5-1,CASSSIPGASNTEAFF,TGCGCCAGCAGCTCGATCCCAGGGGCTTCGAACACTGAAGCTTTCTTT
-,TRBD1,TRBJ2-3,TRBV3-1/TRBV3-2,CASRQPGTGPRTDTQYF,TGTGCCAGCAGACAACCCGGGACAGGGCCTCGCACAGATACGCAGTATTTT
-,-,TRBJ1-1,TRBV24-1,CATSDLVVTRPEAFF,TGTGCCACCAGTGATTTAGTTGTGACACGGCCTGAAGCTTTCTTT
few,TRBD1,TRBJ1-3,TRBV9,CASSPLGQAGNTIYF,TGTGCCAGCAGCCCACTCGGACAGGCTGGAAACACCATATATTTT
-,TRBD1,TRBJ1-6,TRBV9,CASSAGQGDSPLHF,TGTGCCAGCAGCGCGGGACAGGGTGATTCACCCCTCCACTTT
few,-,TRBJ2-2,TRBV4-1,CASSQVAPTGELFF,TGCGCCAGCAGCCAGGTCGCGCCAACCGGGGAGCTGTTTTTT
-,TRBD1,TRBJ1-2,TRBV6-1,CASSEFRTGGGYTF,TGTGCCAGCAGTGAATTTAGGACAGGCGGTGGCTACACCTTC
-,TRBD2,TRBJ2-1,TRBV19,CASSAFWRGADNEQFF,TGTGCCAGTAGTGCATTCTGGCGGGGGGCGGACAATGAGCAGTTCTTC
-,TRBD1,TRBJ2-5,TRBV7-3,CASSPDRVQETQYF,TGTGCCAGCAGCCCGGACAGGGTGCAAGAGACCCAGTACTTC
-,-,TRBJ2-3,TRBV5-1,CASSFDSGADTQYF,TGCGCCAGCAGCTTTGACAGTGGAGCAGATACGCAGTATTTT
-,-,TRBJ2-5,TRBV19,CASSLVWGEETQYF,TGTGCCAGTAGCCTGGTGTGGGGGGAGGAGACCCAGTACTTC
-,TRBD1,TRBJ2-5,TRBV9,CASSSDRGEGQETQYF,TGTGCCAGCAGCTCCGACAGGGGAGAAGGGCAAGAGACCCAGTACTTC
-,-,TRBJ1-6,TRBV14,CASSQVMERLNSPLHF,TGTGCCAGCAGCCAAGTAATGGAAAGGCTGAATTCACCCCTCCACTTT
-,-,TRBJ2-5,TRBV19,CASSITGAQETQYF,TGTGCCAGTAGTATTACGGGGGCACAAGAGACCCAGTACTTC
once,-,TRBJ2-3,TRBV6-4,CASSEQFTDTQYF,TGTGCCAGCAGTGAGCAGTTCACAGATACGCAGTATTTT
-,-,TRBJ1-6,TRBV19,CASSIRGYNSPLHF,TGTGCCAGTAGTATTCGAGGGTATAATTCACCCCTCCACTTT
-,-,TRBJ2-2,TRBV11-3,CASSLRGTGELFF,TGTGCCAGCAGCTTAAGGGGCACCGGGGAGCTGTTTTTT
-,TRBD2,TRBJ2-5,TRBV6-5,CASSRIGGYQETQYF,TGTGCCAGCAGCAGAATCGGGGGGTACCAAGAGACCCAGTACTTC
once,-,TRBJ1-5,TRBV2,CASSGPRVDQPQHF,TGTGCCAGCAGTGGCCCGAGGGTCGATCAGCCCCAGCATTTT
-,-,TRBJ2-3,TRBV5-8,CASPLAPGERTDTQYF,TGTGCCAGCCCCCTTGCCCCGGGGGAGAGGACAGATACGCAGTATTTT
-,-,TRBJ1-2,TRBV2,CASGSNGPVNYGYTF,TGTGCCAGCGGTAGTAACGGGCCAGTTAACTATGGCTACACCTTC
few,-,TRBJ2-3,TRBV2,CASSRPRDTQYF,TGTGCCAGCTCGCGACCAAGGGATACGCAGTATTTT
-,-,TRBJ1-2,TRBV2,CASRGEGGGYGYTF,TGTGCCAGCAGGGGGGAGGGGGGCGGCTATGGCTACACCTTC
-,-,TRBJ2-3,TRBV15,CATSRDQGSPTSTQYF,TGTGCCACCAGCAGAGATCAAGGGTCGCCGACATCTACGCAGTATTTT
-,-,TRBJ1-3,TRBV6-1,CASSVTGTTGGNTIYF,TGTGCCAGCAGTGTAACCGGGACTACAGGTGGAAACACCATATATTTT
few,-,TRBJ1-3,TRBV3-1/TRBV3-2,CASRRTGFRNTIYF,TGTGCCAGCAGACGTACAGGGTTTAGGAACACCATATATTTT
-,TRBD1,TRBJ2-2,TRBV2,CASHRDRNTGELFF,TGTGCCAGCCACAGGGACAGAAACACCGGGGAGCTGTTTTTT
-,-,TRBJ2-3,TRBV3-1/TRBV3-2,CASSQWGDSSSTDTQYF,TGTGCCAGCAGCCAGTGGGGGGACTCCTCTAGCACAGATACGCAGTATTTT
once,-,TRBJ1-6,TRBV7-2,CASSSDGLYNSPLHF,TGTGCCAGCAGCTCAGACGGGCTATATAATTCACCCCTCCACTTT